The next 7 T cell receptor beta chains were all read from a single sample in a study of T-cell memory formation after mild COVID-19. MiXCR, applied by TCRdb to the 5' RACE reads, yields one record per CDR3 protein. The sample holds hundreds of thousands of distinct CDR3 sequences, roughly 20% seen once. Specimen: PBMCs or a T cell subset sorted from them (not recorded which). Source of these receptors: an adult woman who had mild COVID-19 (a few samples of this study predate the infection). Cell type and time point are not known.

This clonotype appeared a few times. In nucleotides, the CDR3 is TGTGCCAGCAGTGCCACAGAGAACACTGAAGCTTTCTTT. It is translated as CASSATENTEAFF. This rearrangement joins TRBV25-1 to TRBJ1-1; D is uncertain. Germline V gene data show CDR1 as MGHDK and CDR2 as SYGVNS. Trimming pared 4 bases from V and 1 base from J, leaving 7 bases between. This CDR3 region has 13 residues. Filled out from reference TRBV25-1 and TRBJ1-1, the complete variable domain reads EADIYQTPRYLVIGTGKKITLECSQTMGHDKMYWYQQDPGMELHLIHYSYGVNSTEKGDLSSESTVSRIRTEHFPLTLESARPSHTSQYLCASSATENTEAFFGQGTRLTVV.

The gene calls are TRBV3-1 and TRBJ2-1; TRBD2 aligns across 11 bases. Germline V gene data show CDR1 as LGHDT and CDR2 as YNNKEL (reference sequence). V gave up 5 bases and J gave up 6 bases; unmatched junction bases: 6. The CDR3 is made up of 15 amino acids. The CDR3 reads CASSSTSGRLNEQFF. For the CDR3, the DNA is TGTGCCAGCAGCTCAACTAGCGGGAGACTCAATGAGCAGTTCTTC.

The genes are TRBV15 and TRBJ2-1; D gene ambiguous. The germline V gene has CDR1 LNHNV and CDR2 YYDKDF (reference sequence). Trimming took 0 bases from V and 10 from J, leaving 7 bases between them. The CDR3 covers 12 residues. The CDR3 reads CATSRDWGEQFF. The CDR3 region has the DNA TGTGCCACCAGCAGAGATTGGGGAGAGCAGTTCTTC.

This clonotype occurred a few times. The V call is TRBV10-3, the J call TRBJ2-7; 7 positions agree with TRBD1. In germline, CDR1 is ENHRY, CDR2 SYGVKD. Trimming removed 10 bases from V and 5 bases from J; junction bases left unmatched: 8. The CDR3 extends over 12 amino acids. The CDR3, as DNA: TGTGCCAACGGGGACAGCAGGAACGAGCAGTACTTC. Its translation is CANGDSRNEQYF.

In its sample, this clonotype was seen a few times. The J gene is TRBJ1-5, the V gene TRBV15; D is ambiguous. The CDR3 sequence is 17 residues long. Trimming removed 0 bases at V and 4 bases at J, with 16 bases between. Germline V gene sequence: CDR1 LNHNV, CDR2 YYDKDF (reference sequence). The CDR3 here is CATSRDEIGEPNQPQHF. In DNA, the CDR3 is TGTGCCACCAGCAGAGATGAGATAGGCGAGCCTAATCAGCCCCAGCATTTT.

This clonotype has a handful of counts. This chain connects TRBV7-6 to TRBJ2-5; unclear D gene. Germline V gene data show CDR1 as SGHVS and CDR2 as FNYEAQ. V lost 1 base, J lost 5 bases, and 17 bases lay in between. The CDR3 spans 16 residues. This CDR3 reads CASSLGTLGLGETQYF. The CDR3 nucleotides read TGTGCCAGCAGCTTAGGGACCCTAGGTTTGGGGGAGACCCAGTACTTC.

This clonotype has a handful of counts. The J gene is TRBJ1-1, the V gene TRBV7-9; 8 positions match TRBD1. Looked up from germline, CDR1 is SEHNR and CDR2 is FQNEAQ (reference sequence). Unmatched junction bases numbered 13, after V lost 5 bases and J lost 5 bases. CDR3 length: 16 amino acids. This CDR3 is CASSQKPDRAQTEAFF. For the CDR3, the DNA is TGTGCCAGCAGCCAAAAACCGGACAGGGCGCAAACTGAAGCTTTCTTT. Full variable domain (outside the CDR3, taken from reference TRBV7-9 and TRBJ1-1): DTGVSQNPRHKITKRGQNVTFRCDPISEHNRLYWYRQTLGQGPEFLTYFQNEAQLEKSRLLSDRFSAERPKGSFSTLEIQRTEQGDSAMYLCASSQKPDRAQTEAFFGQGTRLTVV.